This TCR beta chain was recovered during a study of OX40 agonist ivuxolimab in advanced cancers. The study in broad terms: Ivuxolimab was an agonistic, fully human IgG2 monoclonal antibody directed against OX40 (CD134), a costimulatory receptor. Peripheral TCRbeta sequencing was intended to test whether TCR sequence diversity was altered and clonal T-cell expansion was caused by ivuxolimab. The dose-escalation cohort was over 70% male with a mean age of approximately 60 years, ranging from roughly 20 to 80. Prior anti-PD-1, anti-PD-L1 or anti-CTLA-4 therapy was permitted, and roughly two fifths of dose-escalation patients had received checkpoint inhibitors. Partial responses occurred in three dose-escalation patients, of whom one had hepatocellular carcinoma and two had cutaneous melanoma. Of the approximately 54 dose-escalation patients, hepatocellular carcinoma was present in about 20, melanoma in roughly 15, renal cell carcinoma in 9 and head and neck cancer in 9. The paper describes the monotherapy dose-escalation part (N of about 47 patients) of the phase I trial of ivuxolimab. Intravenous ivuxolimab was administered to patients every 2 weeks at six dose levels: 0.01, 0.1, 0.3, 1.5, 3 and 10 mg/kg. The paper's findings and limits, for the study overall: Which antigens the clonally expanded peripheral T cells were specific for was not determined. After ivuxolimab, expanded clones were on average more numerous among CD8+ T cells than among CD4+ T cells. Low levels of normalized T-cell clonal expansion were also seen in some patients who did not respond. In the 0.1-3.0 mg/kg groups, partial responders were among the patients with the lowest normalized peripheral clonal expansion, particularly in CD8+ T cells. At doses from 0.1 to 3.0 mg/kg, clonal expansion was seen in both CD4+ and CD8+ blood T cells between baseline and week 6.

Its CDR3 holds 14 amino acids, cysteine through phenylalanine. Only the CDR3 region is kept as DNA, spanning 42 bases read in frame from base 1. CDR1 and CDR2 are drawn from the germline V gene (reference sequence): MNHNY, SVGAGI. The trim is 6 bases for V and 3 bases for J, with a gap of 12 bases between the germline ends. The trial excluded patients who had a history of autoimmune disease or who were on systemic immunosuppression. Peripheral blood for TCR sequencing was drawn from every dose cohort at baseline, at cycle 4 day 1 and at cycle 7 day 1. Samples were obtained from an open-label, multicenter, first-in-human phase I dose-escalation trial of ivuxolimab. Adults with locally advanced or metastatic melanoma, renal cell carcinoma, hepatocellular carcinoma or head and neck squamous cell carcinoma were enrolled in the trial. CD4+ and CD8+ T cells were sorted separately from peripheral blood before TCR sequencing.

For sequencing of the TCRbeta CDR3 region, genomic DNA was extracted from the sorted cells. TCRbeta CDR3 regions were sequenced using the immunoSEQ Assay. Held by TCRdb, this immuneACCESS table contains in-frame sequences only and omits some clones. Under half of the omission traces to an unresolved V gene where checked; the cause of the rest is unknown. For this sample there are 35,000 to 55,000 clones; 65% to 85% appear just once. The ten largest clonotypes hold roughly 7.3% of the sample. About this clone: Its antigen remains unidentified. Base qualities are missing; no much larger clone stands one base away.

Recombination linked TRBV6-6 to TRBJ1-5, with TRBD1 perhaps the D gene, on 5 matching bases. The receptor was derived from an adult with an advanced solid tumor such as melanoma, head and neck, liver or kidney cancer. This specimen consisted of CD4+ or CD8+ T cells sorted from blood, obtained in a trial of the OX40 agonist ivuxolimab. The nucleotide sequence is TGTGCCAGCAGGGGAAGACAGCCCAATCAGCCCCAGCATTTT. This codes for CASRGRQPNQPQHF.